This T cell receptor beta chain was observed in a study of glioma-infiltrating T cells after dendritic cell vaccination. Repertoires were generated with immunoSEQ multiplex PCR, while TCRdb's copy carries only in-frame clones and drops some. Of about 99,000 clones listed, roughly 76% are singletons. The CDR3 is 15 amino acids. The germline gives CDR1 MNHEY, CDR2 SVGAGI. Trimming took 2 bases from V and 2 from J, leaving 12 bases between them. Patients had residual fresh-frozen tumor tissue and more than two years of survival data. The source material was blood, sampled before dendritic cell vaccination. The TCR was taken from a human donor with glioblastoma. The chain carries TRBV6-5 and TRBJ1-1; possibly TRBD1 for D (6 bases). The CDR3 region is CASSYGDITNTEAFF. Written as DNA, the CDR3 is TGTGCCAGCAGTTACGGGGACATTACCAACACTGAAGCTTTCTTT.